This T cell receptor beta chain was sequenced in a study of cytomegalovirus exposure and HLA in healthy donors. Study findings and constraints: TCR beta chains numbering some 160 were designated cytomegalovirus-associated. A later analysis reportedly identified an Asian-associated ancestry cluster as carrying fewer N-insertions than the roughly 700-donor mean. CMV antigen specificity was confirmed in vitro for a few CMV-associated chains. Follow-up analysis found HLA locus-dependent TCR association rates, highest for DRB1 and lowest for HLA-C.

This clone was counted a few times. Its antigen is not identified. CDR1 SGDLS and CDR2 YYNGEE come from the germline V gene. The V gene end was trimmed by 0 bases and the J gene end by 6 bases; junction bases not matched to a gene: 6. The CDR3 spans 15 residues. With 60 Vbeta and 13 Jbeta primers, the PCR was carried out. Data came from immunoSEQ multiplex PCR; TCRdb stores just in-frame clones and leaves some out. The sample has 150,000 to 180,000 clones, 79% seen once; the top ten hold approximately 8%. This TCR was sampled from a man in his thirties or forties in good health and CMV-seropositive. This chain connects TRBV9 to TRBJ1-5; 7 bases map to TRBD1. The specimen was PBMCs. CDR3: CASSVGGDSAQPQHF. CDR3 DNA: TGTGCCAGCAGCGTAGGTGGGGACAGTGCTCAGCCCCAGCATTTT.